This is a list of T cell receptor beta chains from one sample in a study of identical twins. TCRdb analysed the 5' RACE reads with MiXCR anew, one entry per CDR3 protein. The top ten clones hold approximately 0.25% of a sample with around 1.7 million distinct CDR3 sequences, around 29% of them seen once. The source material was cord blood. The source of these receptors is a newborn girl in good health. CDR3s include the opening cysteine and the closing phenylalanine or tryptophan. D genes are given only for firm matches. Not every row has a clone size; where given, it reads once, few, many or a size class.

d_gene	abundance	v_gene	j_gene	CDR3aa	CDR3nt
-	-	TRBV19	TRBJ1-1	CASSFGAVNTEAFF	TGTGCCAGTAGTTTCGGCGCCGTGAACACTGAAGCTTTCTTT
-	-	TRBV19	TRBJ2-7	CASSSGQHNEQYF	TGTGCCAGTAGTAGTGGACAGCACAATGAGCAGTACTTC
TRBD2	few	TRBV2	TRBJ2-3	CASTFAGVRDTQYF	TGTGCCAGCACGTTTGCGGGGGTTCGTGATACGCAGTATTTT
-	-	TRBV12-3/TRBV12-4	TRBJ1-3	CASIQRSSGNTIYF	TGTGCCAGCATACAAAGGAGCTCTGGAAACACCATATATTTT
-	-	TRBV21-1	TRBJ2-3	CASSKFKRESGNTQYF	TGTGCCAGCAGCAAGTTTAAGCGGGAGTCTGGGAATACGCAGTATTTT
TRBD1	-	TRBV6-4	TRBJ1-2	CARGSGTAYGYTF	TGTGCCAGGGGATCCGGGACAGCCTATGGCTACACCTTC
-	-	TRBV29-1	TRBJ2-7	CSVAGHRYEQYF	TGCAGCGTGGCCGGACACCGGTACGAGCAGTACTTC
-	-	TRBV6-5	TRBJ2-1	CASSTWGSQQFF	TGTGCCAGCAGCACTTGGGGATCCCAGCAGTTCTTC
-	many	TRBV5-1	TRBJ2-5	CASSLIRFQETQYF	TGCGCCAGCAGCTTGATCCGGTTCCAAGAGACCCAGTACTTC
-	once	TRBV3-1	TRBJ2-4	CASSQETGVWNIQYF	TGTGCCAGCAGCCAAGAGACGGGAGTATGGAACATTCAGTACTTC
TRBD1	-	TRBV4-2	TRBJ1-4	CASSLNTGQGATTNEKLFF	TGTGCCAGCAGCCTAAACACAGGACAGGGGGCAACAACTAATGAAAAACTGTTTTTT
-	-	TRBV6-1	TRBJ2-1	CASSPTGWGASYNEQFF	TGTGCCAGCAGCCCAACCGGGTGGGGTGCCTCCTACAATGAGCAGTTCTTC
TRBD2	-	TRBV6-2/TRBV6-3	TRBJ2-3	CASRLAGGPLTQYF	TGTGCCAGCAGGCTAGCGGGAGGGCCCCTTACGCAGTATTTT
-	-	TRBV4-1	TRBJ1-2	CASSQGGGVNYGYTF	TGCGCCAGCAGCCAAGGAGGAGGCGTCAACTATGGCTACACCTTC
TRBD2	-	TRBV20-1	TRBJ2-1	CSARVTSGGPGEQFF	TGCAGTGCTCGAGTGACTAGCGGGGGCCCAGGTGAGCAGTTCTTC
TRBD1	few	TRBV5-1	TRBJ1-1	CASSLVAGTGRANTEAFF	TGCGCCAGCAGCTTGGTAGCCGGGACAGGCCGAGCGAACACTGAAGCTTTCTTT